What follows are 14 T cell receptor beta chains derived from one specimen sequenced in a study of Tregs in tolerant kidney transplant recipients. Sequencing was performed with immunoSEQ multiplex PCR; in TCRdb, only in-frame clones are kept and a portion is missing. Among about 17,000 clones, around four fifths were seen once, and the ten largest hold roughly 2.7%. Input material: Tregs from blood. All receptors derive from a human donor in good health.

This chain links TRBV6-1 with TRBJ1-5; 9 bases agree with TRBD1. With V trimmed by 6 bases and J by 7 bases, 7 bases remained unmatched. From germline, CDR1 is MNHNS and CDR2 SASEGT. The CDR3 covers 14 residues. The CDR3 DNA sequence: TGTGCCAGCAGGGGACAGGGATCCCGCCAGCCCCAGCATTTT. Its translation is CASRGQGSRQPQHF.

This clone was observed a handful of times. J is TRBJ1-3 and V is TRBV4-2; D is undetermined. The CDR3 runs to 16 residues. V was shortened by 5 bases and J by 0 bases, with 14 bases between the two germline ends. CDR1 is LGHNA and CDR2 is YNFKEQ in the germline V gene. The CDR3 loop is CASSKGLTHSGNTIYF. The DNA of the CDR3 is TGTGCCAGCAGCAAGGGTCTGACACACTCTGGAAACACCATATATTTT.

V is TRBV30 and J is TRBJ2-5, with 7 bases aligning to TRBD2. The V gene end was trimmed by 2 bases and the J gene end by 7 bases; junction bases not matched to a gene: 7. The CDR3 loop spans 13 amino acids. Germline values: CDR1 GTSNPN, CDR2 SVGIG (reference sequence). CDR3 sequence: CAWSLGLGGTQYF. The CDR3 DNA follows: TGTGCCTGGAGTCTTGGACTAGGTGGGACCCAGTACTTC.

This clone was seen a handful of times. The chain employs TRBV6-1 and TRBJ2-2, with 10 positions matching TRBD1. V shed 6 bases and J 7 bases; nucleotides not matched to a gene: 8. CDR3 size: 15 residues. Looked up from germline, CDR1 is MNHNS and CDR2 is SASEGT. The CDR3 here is CASRTGQGRDGELFF. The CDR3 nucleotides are TGTGCCAGCAGGACGGGACAGGGGCGAGACGGGGAGCTGTTTTTT.

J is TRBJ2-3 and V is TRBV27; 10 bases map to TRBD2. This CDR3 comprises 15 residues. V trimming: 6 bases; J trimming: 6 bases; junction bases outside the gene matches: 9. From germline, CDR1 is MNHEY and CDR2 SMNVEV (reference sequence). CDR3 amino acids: CASRRQRGGRDTQYF. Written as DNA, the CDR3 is TGTGCCAGCAGACGGCAGCGGGGGGGCCGGGATACGCAGTATTTT.

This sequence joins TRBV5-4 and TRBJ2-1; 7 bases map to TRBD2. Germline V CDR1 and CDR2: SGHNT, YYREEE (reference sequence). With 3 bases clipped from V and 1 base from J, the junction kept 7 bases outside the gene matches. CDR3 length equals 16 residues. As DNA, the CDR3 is TGTGCCAGCAGCTCCGGACTAGGCGGGTCCTACAATGAGCAGTTCTTC. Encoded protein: CASSSGLGGSYNEQFF.

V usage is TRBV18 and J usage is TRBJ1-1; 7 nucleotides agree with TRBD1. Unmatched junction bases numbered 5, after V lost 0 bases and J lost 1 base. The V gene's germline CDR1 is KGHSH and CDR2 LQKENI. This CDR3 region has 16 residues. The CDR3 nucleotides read TGTGCCAGCTCACCACCTCAAGGGGGCACGAACACTGAAGCTTTCTTT. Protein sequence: CASSPPQGGTNTEAFF. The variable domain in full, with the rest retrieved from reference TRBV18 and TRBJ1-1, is NAGVMQNPRHLVRRRGQEARLRCSPMKGHSHVYWYRQLPEEGLKFMVYLQKENIIDESGMPKERFSAEFPKEGPSILRIQQVVRGDSAAYFCASSPPQGGTNTEAFFGQGTRLTVV.

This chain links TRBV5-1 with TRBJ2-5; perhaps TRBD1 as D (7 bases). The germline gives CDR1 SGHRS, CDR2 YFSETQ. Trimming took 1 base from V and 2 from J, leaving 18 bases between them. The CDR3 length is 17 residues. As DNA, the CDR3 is TGCGCCAGCAGCTTGTCCTTGGGGGCAGGGGGGCAAGAGACCCAGTACTTC. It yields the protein CASSLSLGAGGQETQYF.

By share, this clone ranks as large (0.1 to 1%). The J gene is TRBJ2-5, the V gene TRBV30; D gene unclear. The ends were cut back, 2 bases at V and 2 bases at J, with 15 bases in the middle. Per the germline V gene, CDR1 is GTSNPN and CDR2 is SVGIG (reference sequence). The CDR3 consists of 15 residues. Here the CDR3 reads CAWSTGQAIQETQYF. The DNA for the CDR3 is TGTGCCTGGAGTACGGGCCAGGCGATACAAGAGACCCAGTACTTC.

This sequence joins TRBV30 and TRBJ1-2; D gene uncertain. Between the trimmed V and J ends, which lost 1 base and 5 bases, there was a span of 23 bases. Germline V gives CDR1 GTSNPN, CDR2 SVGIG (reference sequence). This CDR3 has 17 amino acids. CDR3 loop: CAWSGSFQGPKAYGYTF. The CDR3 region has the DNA TGTGCCTGGAGTGGCTCTTTCCAAGGACCAAAGGCTTATGGCTACACCTTC.

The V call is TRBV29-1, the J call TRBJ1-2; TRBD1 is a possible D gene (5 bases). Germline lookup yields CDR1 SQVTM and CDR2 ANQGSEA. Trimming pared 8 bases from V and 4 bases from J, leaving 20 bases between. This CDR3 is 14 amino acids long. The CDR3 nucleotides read TGCAGCCCTCCCCGGGGGGTAGGGACCTATGGCTACACCTTC. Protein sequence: CSPPRGVGTYGYTF.

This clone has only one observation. The CDR3 region has the DNA TGTGCCAGCAGCGGTCTAGCGCAGGGTCGAGATACGCAGTATTTT. Translated, it gives CASSGLAQGRDTQYF. The gene calls are TRBV7-6 and TRBJ2-3; a weak D match, TRBD2 (6 bases). Germline V gives CDR1 SGHVS, CDR2 FNYEAQ. This CDR3 has 15 residues. V was cut by 5 bases and J by 5 bases, with 17 bases left in between.

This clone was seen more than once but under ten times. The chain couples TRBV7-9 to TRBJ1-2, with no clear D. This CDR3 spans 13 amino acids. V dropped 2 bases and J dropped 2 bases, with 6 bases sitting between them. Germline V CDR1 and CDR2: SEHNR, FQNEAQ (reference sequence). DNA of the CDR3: TGTGCCAGCAGCTTATACCAAAACTATGGCTACACCTTC. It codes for CASSLYQNYGYTF.

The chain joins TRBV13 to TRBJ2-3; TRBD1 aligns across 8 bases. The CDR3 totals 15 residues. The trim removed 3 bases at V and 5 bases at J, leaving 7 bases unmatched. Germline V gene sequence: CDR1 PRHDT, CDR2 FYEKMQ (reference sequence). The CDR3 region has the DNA TGTGCCAGCAGCTTCTTCAGGGGGCGAGGAGATACGCAGTATTTT. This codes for CASSFFRGRGDTQYF.